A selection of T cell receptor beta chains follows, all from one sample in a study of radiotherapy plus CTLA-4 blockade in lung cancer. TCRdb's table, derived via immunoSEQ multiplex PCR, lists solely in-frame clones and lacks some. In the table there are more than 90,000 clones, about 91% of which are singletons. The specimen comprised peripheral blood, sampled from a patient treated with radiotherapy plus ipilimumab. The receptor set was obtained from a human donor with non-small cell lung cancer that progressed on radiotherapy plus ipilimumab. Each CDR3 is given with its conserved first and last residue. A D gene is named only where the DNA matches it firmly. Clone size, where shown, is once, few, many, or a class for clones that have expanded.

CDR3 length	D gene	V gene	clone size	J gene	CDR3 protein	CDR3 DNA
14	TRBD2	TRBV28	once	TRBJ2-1	CASRTSGRAAEQFF	TGTGCCAGCCGCACTAGCGGGAGGGCGGCGGAGCAGTTCTTC
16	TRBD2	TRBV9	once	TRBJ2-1	CASSGKAGEGYNEQFF	TGTGCCAGCAGCGGCAAAGCGGGAGAGGGTTACAATGAGCAGTTCTTC
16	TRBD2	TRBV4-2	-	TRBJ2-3	CASSRRAGGPEDTQYF	TGTGCCAGCAGCCGCCGAGCGGGAGGGCCCGAAGATACGCAGTATTTT
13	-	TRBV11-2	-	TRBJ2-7	CASSLNRDYEQYF	TGTGCCAGCAGCTTAAATCGGGACTACGAGCAGTACTTC
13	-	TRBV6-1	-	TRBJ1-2	CASTRGRDYGYTF	TGTGCCAGCACAAGAGGGAGGGACTATGGCTACACCTTC
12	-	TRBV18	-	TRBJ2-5	CASSPQGETQYF	TGTGCCAGCTCGCCTCAGGGAGAGACCCAGTACTTC
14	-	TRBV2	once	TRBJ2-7	CASRRGDRTYEQYF	TGTGCCAGTAGACGGGGCGACAGGACCTACGAGCAGTACTTC
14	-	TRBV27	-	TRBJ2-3	CASSFRDSTDTQYF	TGTGCCAGCAGTTTTAGGGACAGCACAGATACGCAGTATTTT
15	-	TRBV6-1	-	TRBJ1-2	CASSPIPTGGYGYTF	TGTGCCAGCAGTCCTATACCGACGGGCGGCTATGGCTACACCTTC
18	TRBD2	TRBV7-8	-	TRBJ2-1	CASSSQDGLAGWFDEQFF	TGTGCCAGCAGCTCACAGGATGGGCTAGCGGGATGGTTTGATGAGCAGTTCTTC
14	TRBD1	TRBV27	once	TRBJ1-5	CASSWTGSRQPQHF	TGTGCCAGCAGTTGGACAGGGAGTCGTCAGCCCCAGCATTTT
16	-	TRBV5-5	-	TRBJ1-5	CASSPSPGSSNQPQHF	TGTGCCAGCAGCCCATCCCCGGGGAGTAGCAATCAGCCCCAGCATTTT
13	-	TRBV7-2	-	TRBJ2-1	CASSLDSWSEQFF	TGTGCCAGCAGCTTAGATTCCTGGAGTGAGCAGTTCTTC
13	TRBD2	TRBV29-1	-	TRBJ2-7	CSVAMVAGVEQYF	TGCAGCGTTGCAATGGTGGCGGGAGTCGAGCAGTACTTC